There are many counts of the clone carrying this T cell receptor (beta chain). Its antigen is currently unknown. All CVID subjects were on immunoglobulin replacement for at least one year. This record comes from a study of T cell clonality in common variable immunodeficiency. Study results and caveats: Fewer deletions and N-nucleotide insertions were reportedly seen in common variable immunodeficiency TCR beta sequences. CVID subjects showed higher TCRbeta clonality than healthy controls.

The table came from immunoSEQ multiplex PCR; TCRdb's copy has only in-frame clones and leaves some out. Observed in the sample are around 9,200 clones, none of them singletons. This sequence was found in a human donor with common variable immunodeficiency. Sequenced: peripheral blood mononuclear cells.

CDR3 DNA (partial): TGTGCCAGCAGCCAATGGACAGGGGGCTCTCACACTGAA. This gives the protein CASSQWTGGSHTE. The whole CDR3 region reads CASSQWTGGSHTEAFF. The rearrangement joins TRBV3-1 (or the pseudogene TRBV3-2) to TRBJ1-1; 11 bases agree with TRBD1. The read comes to an end 3 residues before the CDR3 does, leaving the germline J gene to fill in the end. The germline gives CDR1 LGHDT, CDR2 YNNKEL (reference sequence). Trimming took 2 bases from V and 3 from J; bases not matched to a gene: 5. The CDR3 length is 16 residues.